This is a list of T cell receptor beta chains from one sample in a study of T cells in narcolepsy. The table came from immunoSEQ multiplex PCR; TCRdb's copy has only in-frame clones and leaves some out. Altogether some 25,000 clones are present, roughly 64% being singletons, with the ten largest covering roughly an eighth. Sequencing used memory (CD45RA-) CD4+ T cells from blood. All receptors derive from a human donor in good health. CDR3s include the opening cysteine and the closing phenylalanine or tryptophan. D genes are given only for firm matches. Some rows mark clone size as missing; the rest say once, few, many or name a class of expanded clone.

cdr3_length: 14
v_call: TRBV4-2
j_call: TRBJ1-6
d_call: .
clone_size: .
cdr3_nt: TGTGCCAGCAGCTTGCCGGCGAGGGATTCACCCCTCCACTTT
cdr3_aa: CASSLPARDSPLHF

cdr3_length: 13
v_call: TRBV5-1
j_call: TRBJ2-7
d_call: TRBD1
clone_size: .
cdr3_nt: TGCGCCAGCAGCTTGGTGACAGGGGAGAAGCAGTACTTC
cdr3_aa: CASSLVTGEKQYF

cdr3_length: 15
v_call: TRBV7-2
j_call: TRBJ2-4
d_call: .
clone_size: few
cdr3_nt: TGTGCCAGCAAGCCCATGGAGGTAGCCAAAAACATTCAGTACTTC
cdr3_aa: CASKPMEVAKNIQYF

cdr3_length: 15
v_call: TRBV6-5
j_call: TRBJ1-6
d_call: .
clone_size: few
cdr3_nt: TGTGCCAGCAGAACCGCAGGGGATTTGAATTCACCCCTCCACTTT
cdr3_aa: CASRTAGDLNSPLHF

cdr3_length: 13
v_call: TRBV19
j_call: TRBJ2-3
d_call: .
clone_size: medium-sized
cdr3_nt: TGTGCCAGTAGTGGCCTCGATGGGGGTACGCAGTATTTT
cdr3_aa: CASSGLDGGTQYF

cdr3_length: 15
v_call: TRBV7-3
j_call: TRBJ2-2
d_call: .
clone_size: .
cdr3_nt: TGTGCCAGCAGCCCCGGAGGGTTTAGTTCCGGGGAGCTGTTTTTT
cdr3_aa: CASSPGGFSSGELFF

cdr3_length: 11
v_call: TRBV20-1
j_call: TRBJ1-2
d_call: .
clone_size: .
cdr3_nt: TGCAGTGCCCTAGGTAGAAAGGGCTACACCTTC
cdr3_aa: CSALGRKGYTF

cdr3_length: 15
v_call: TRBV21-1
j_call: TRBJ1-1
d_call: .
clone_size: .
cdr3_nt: TGTGCCAGCAGCAACCGGGGGAGGGTGAACACTGAAGCTTTCTTT
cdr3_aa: CASSNRGRVNTEAFF

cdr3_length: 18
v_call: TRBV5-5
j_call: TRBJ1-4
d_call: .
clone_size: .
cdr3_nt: TGTGCCAGCAGCTTGGGACTCCTCTCTCGGGGCACTAATGAAAAACTGTTTTTT
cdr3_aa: CASSLGLLSRGTNEKLFF

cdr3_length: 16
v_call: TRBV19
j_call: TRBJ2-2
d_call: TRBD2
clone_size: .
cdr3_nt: TGTGCCAGTAGTATATTATATCCAGGGAGGGACGGGGAGCTGTTTTTT
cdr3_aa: CASSILYPGRDGELFF

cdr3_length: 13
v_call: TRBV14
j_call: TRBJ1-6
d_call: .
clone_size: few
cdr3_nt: TGTGCCAGCAGCCAATCGCAGTACTCACCCCTCCACTTT
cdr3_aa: CASSQSQYSPLHF

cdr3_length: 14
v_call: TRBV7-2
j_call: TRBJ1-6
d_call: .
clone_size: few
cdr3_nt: TGTGCCAGCAGCTCCCTAACGGGTAATTCACCCCTCCACTTT
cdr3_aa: CASSSLTGNSPLHF

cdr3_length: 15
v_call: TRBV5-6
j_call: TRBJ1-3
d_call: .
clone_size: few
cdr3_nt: TGTGCCAGCAGCTTCCGGGCCGGGCTTGGAAACACCATATATTTT
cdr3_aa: CASSFRAGLGNTIYF

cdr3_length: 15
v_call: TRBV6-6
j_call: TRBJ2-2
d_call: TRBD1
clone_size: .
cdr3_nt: TGTGCCAGCAGGACAGGGGGCGCGGACACCGGGGAGCTGTTTTTT
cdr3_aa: CASRTGGADTGELFF

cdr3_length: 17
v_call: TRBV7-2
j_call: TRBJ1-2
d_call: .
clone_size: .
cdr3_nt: TGTGCCAGCAGCTTAGTTGGAGGGCCGGAGCAGCGTCGGGGCTACACCTTC
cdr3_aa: CASSLVGGPEQRRGYTF

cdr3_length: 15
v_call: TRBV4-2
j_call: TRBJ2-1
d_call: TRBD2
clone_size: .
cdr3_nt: TGTGCCAGCAGCCAAGCGGGAGGGGTGGGAAATGAGCAGTTCTTC
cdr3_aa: CASSQAGGVGNEQFF

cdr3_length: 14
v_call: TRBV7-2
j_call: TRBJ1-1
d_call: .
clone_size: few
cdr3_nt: TGTGCCAGCAGCTCCGGGGGGGGCCGGACTGAAGCTTTCTTT
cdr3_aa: CASSSGGGRTEAFF

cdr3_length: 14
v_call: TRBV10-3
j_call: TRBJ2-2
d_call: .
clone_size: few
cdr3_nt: TGTGCCATCAAGAGTAGCACGAACACCGGGGAGCTGTTTTTT
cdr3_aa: CAIKSSTNTGELFF

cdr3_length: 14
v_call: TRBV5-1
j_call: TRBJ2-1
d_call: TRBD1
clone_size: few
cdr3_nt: TGCGCCAGCACCCGGGCAGGGGGCTTAGATGAGCAGTTCTTC
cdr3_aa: CASTRAGGLDEQFF

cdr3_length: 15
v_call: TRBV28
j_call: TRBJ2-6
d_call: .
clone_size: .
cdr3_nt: TGTGCCAGCAGGCAGGGAGAGGCCGGGGCCAACGTCCTGACTTTC
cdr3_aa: CASRQGEAGANVLTF

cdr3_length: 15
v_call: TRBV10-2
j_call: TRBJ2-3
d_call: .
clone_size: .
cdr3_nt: TGCGCCAGCAGCACAAACAGAAGATACTCAGATACGCAGTATTTT
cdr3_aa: CASSTNRRYSDTQYF

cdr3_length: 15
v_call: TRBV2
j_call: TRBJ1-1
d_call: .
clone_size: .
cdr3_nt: TGTGCCAGCAGTGCGACAGCCCCACAAAACACTGAAGCTTTCTTT
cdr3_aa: CASSATAPQNTEAFF

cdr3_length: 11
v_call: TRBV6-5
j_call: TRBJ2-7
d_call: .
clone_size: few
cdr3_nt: TGTGCCAGCAGTTCCACCTACGAGCAGTACTTC
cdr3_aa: CASSSTYEQYF